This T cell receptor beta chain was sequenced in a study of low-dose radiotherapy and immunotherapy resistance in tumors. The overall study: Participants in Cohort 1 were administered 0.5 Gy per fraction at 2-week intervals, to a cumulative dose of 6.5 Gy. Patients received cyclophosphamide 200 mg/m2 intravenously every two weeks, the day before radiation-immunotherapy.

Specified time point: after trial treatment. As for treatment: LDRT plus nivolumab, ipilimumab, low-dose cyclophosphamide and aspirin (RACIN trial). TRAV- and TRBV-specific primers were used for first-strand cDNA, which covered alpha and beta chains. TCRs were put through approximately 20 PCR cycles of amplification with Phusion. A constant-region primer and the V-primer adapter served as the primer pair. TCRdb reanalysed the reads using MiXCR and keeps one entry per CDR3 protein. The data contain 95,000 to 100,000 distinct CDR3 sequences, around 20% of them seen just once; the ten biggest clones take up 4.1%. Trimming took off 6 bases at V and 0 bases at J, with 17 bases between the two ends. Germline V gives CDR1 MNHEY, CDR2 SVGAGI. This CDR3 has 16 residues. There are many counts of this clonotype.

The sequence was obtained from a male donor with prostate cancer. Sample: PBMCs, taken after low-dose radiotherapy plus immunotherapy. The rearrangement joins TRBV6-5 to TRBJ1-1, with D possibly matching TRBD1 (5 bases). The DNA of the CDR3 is TGTGCCAGCAGATCGGGACGGAGCCCCGTGAACACTGAAGCTTTCTTT. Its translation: CASRSGRSPVNTEAFF.